This T cell receptor beta chain was captured in a study of shared clonotypes between healthy human individuals. Germline CDR1 and CDR2: SGHKS and YYEKEE (reference sequence). V lost 1 base to trimming and J lost 7 bases, with 12 bases between them. The CDR3 consists of 15 residues. Assay used: immunoSEQ multiplex PCR; TCRdb lists only in-frame clones, some missing. Of some 2,000,000 clones in the sample, more than 90% were seen once. Sequenced sample: naive CD4+ T cells sorted from blood. This sample's subset: CD45RA+ positively selected. V and J are TRBV5-5 and TRBJ1-6; D gene unclear. The clonotype originates from a man between 18 and 29 years old in good health. In DNA, the CDR3 is TGTGCCAGCAGCTTGTGGGCAGGAGAAAATTCACCCCTCCACTTT. Protein sequence: CASSLWAGENSPLHF.